The 12 T cell receptor beta chains in this list originate from one sample, sequenced in a study of T cell responses to AZD1222 COVID-19 vaccine. Here immunoSEQ multiplex PCR was the method, and the copy in TCRdb shows in-frame clones only, minus some. The repertoire includes about 120,000 clones, approximately 94% of them detected once, and approximately 5% sits in the top ten. The sequencing here drew on peripheral blood, taken 28 days after the second AZD1222 dose. These receptors all come from an adult who received the AZD1222 COVID-19 vaccine.

The CDR3 bases are TGTGCCAGTAGCGGACTCGGGGGGGACGAGCAGTACTTC. Amino acid sequence: CASSGLGGDEQYF. This sequence joins TRBV19 and TRBJ2-7; 8 nucleotides agree with TRBD2. V lost 6 bases and J lost 5; bases outside the gene matches: 6. Germline values: CDR1 LNHDA, CDR2 SQIVND (reference sequence). The CDR3 covers 13 residues.

The chain recombines TRBV28 with TRBJ1-1; the D gene is possibly TRBD1 (6 bases). V was clipped by 8 bases and J by 3 bases, with 13 bases between them. This CDR3 has 13 amino acids. From germline, CDR1 is MDHEN and CDR2 SYDVKM. CDR3 sequence: CASRGNRDTEAFF. The CDR3 DNA is TGTGCCAGCCGTGGAAACAGGGACACTGAAGCTTTCTTT.

The rearrangement links TRBV5-1 to TRBJ2-2; unclear D gene. The length of the CDR3 is 15 residues. V lost 3 bases, J lost 4 bases, and 13 bases lay in between. Germline values: CDR1 SGHRS, CDR2 YFSETQ. CDR3 bases: TGCGCCAGCAGCTGGGCTCTTCGGACCACCGGGGAGCTGTTTTTT. Translated, it gives CASSWALRTTGELFF.

V gene TRBV27 combines with J gene TRBJ2-3; D unclear. From germline, CDR1 is MNHEY and CDR2 SMNVEV (reference sequence). The CDR3 extends over 13 amino acids. V was cut by 8 bases and J by 4 bases, with 13 bases left in between. CDR3 sequence reads: CASGYRHADTQYF. DNA for the CDR3: TGTGCCAGCGGATATAGACACGCAGATACGCAGTATTTT.

The J gene is TRBJ1-6, the V gene TRBV3-1 (or the pseudogene TRBV3-2), with 9 bases fitting TRBD1. This CDR3 has 13 amino acids. Losses at the gene ends were 4 bases for V and 15 bases for J; bases not matched to a gene: 7. Per germline, CDR1 LGHDT and CDR2 YNNKEL (reference sequence). The DNA for the CDR3 is TGTGCCAGCAGCCTCGGGACAGGGCGGATCCTCCACTTT. This sequence encodes CASSLGTGRILHF.

The rearrangement links TRBV2 to TRBJ2-2, with D possibly being TRBD2 (7 bases). V lost 2 bases and J lost 4, with 11 bases in between. CDR1 and CDR2 from the germline V gene are SNHLY and FYNNEI. CDR3 length: 15 residues. The CDR3 is CASSERGAGTGELFF. The CDR3 DNA reads as TGTGCCAGCAGTGAACGGGGGGCGGGCACCGGGGAGCTGTTTTTT.

J is TRBJ2-1 and V is TRBV10-3; 7 bases fit TRBD2. From germline, CDR1 is ENHRY and CDR2 SYGVKD. The junction had 8 bases not matched to a gene; V was cut back by 8 bases and J by 7 bases. This CDR3 is built from 13 residues. CDR3 region: CAISRGSLNEQFF. The CDR3 DNA sequence: TGTGCCATCTCCCGCGGGAGTTTGAATGAGCAGTTCTTC.

The DNA of the CDR3 is TGTGCCAGCATAGAGACTGTTTCAGATACGCAGTATTTT. The encoded protein is CASIETVSDTQYF. The gene calls are TRBV7-2 and TRBJ2-3, with D unclear. The CDR3 sequence is 13 residues long. Trimming removed 7 bases from V and 4 bases from J, with 12 bases in between. The germline CDR1 and CDR2 sequences are SGHTA and FQGNSA.

The V gene is TRBV27, the J gene TRBJ1-6, with a tentative D call TRBD1 (6 bases). Germline V gene lookup returns CDR1 MNHEY and CDR2 SMNVEV (reference sequence). Trimming shortened V by 5 bases and J by 5 bases, and 10 bases separated the two germline ends. This CDR3 region has 14 residues. CDR3 coding DNA: TGTGCCAGCAGTCTCGGACAGAATAATTCACCCCTCCACTTT. Protein sequence: CASSLGQNNSPLHF.

The rearrangement uses TRBV7-9 and TRBJ2-4; 14 bases fit TRBD2. V lost 0 bases, J lost 15 bases, and 4 bases stayed unmatched. The CDR3 is 14 residues long. The germline V gene encodes CDR1 SEHNR and CDR2 FQNEAQ (reference sequence). CDR3 sequence reads: CASSLAEGLAGAYF. CDR3 nucleotide sequence: TGTGCCAGCAGCTTAGCCGAGGGACTAGCGGGAGCGTACTTC.

The gene calls are TRBV30 and TRBJ2-1; D is uncertain. Germline-derived CDR1 and CDR2 are GTSNPN and SVGIG (reference sequence). The CDR3 consists of 11 residues. The V and J ends lost 0 bases and 15 bases respectively, with 12 bases between them. The CDR3 DNA follows: TGTGCCTGGAGTGTCGGCAGCCGCCTGTTCTTC. As protein: CAWSVGSRLFF.

This sequence joins TRBV21-1 and TRBJ1-2. TRBV21-1 is a recognized pseudogene. The CDR3 has 14 residues. The CDR3 here is CASSFRGETKGYTF. The CDR3, as DNA: TGTGCCAGCAGCTTCCGAGGGGAAACTAAAGGCTACACCTTC.